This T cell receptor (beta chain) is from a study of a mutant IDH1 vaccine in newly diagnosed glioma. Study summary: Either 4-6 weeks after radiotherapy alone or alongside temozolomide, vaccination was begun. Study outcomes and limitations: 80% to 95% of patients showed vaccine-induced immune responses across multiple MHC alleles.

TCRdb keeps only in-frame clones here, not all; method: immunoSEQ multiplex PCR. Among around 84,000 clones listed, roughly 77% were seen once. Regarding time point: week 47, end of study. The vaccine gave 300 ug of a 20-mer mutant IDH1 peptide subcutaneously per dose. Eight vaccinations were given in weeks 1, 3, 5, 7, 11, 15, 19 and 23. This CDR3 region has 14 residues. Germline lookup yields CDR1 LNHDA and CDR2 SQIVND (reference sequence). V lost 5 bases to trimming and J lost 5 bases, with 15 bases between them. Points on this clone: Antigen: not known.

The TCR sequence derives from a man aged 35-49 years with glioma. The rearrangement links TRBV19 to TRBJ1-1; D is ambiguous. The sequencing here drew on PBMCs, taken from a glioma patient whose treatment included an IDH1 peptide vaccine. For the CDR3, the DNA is TGTGCCAGTAGTTCCTTGACCGGGCGAACTGAAGCTTTCTTT. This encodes CASSSLTGRTEAFF.